This T cell receptor (beta chain) came from a study of blood T cells in healthy people across ages. CDR1 DFQATT and CDR2 SNEGSKA come from the germline V gene (reference sequence). J lost 5 bases, V lost 5 bases, and 11 bases had no gene match. CDR3 length: 14 residues. Using a J-beta primer mix together with a sample-barcoded 5' primer, a second PCR was run for about 7 to 12 cycles. A template-switch adaptor with 12 random nucleotides tagged each cDNA molecule. TCRdb processed the 5' RACE reads anew with MiXCR; each CDR3 protein has one entry. Of 900,000 to 950,000 distinct CDR3 sequences in the sample, 25% to 30% were seen once. This clonotype came up a few times. Roughly 10 milliliters of peripheral blood were drawn from each donor. This sample also appeared in a second study, on T cells of mothers and their children. Per that study: Maternal samples each gave over 9 million TCR beta CDR3 reads, and child samples several million each.

Sequencing input: blood. This TCR came from a woman aged 40-49 years in good health. V gene TRBV20-1 combines with J gene TRBJ1-1; TRBD1 matches 7 bases. This CDR3 reads CSAPSGQVRTEAFF. CDR3 nucleotides: TGCAGTGCTCCGAGTGGACAGGTCAGGACTGAAGCTTTCTTT.